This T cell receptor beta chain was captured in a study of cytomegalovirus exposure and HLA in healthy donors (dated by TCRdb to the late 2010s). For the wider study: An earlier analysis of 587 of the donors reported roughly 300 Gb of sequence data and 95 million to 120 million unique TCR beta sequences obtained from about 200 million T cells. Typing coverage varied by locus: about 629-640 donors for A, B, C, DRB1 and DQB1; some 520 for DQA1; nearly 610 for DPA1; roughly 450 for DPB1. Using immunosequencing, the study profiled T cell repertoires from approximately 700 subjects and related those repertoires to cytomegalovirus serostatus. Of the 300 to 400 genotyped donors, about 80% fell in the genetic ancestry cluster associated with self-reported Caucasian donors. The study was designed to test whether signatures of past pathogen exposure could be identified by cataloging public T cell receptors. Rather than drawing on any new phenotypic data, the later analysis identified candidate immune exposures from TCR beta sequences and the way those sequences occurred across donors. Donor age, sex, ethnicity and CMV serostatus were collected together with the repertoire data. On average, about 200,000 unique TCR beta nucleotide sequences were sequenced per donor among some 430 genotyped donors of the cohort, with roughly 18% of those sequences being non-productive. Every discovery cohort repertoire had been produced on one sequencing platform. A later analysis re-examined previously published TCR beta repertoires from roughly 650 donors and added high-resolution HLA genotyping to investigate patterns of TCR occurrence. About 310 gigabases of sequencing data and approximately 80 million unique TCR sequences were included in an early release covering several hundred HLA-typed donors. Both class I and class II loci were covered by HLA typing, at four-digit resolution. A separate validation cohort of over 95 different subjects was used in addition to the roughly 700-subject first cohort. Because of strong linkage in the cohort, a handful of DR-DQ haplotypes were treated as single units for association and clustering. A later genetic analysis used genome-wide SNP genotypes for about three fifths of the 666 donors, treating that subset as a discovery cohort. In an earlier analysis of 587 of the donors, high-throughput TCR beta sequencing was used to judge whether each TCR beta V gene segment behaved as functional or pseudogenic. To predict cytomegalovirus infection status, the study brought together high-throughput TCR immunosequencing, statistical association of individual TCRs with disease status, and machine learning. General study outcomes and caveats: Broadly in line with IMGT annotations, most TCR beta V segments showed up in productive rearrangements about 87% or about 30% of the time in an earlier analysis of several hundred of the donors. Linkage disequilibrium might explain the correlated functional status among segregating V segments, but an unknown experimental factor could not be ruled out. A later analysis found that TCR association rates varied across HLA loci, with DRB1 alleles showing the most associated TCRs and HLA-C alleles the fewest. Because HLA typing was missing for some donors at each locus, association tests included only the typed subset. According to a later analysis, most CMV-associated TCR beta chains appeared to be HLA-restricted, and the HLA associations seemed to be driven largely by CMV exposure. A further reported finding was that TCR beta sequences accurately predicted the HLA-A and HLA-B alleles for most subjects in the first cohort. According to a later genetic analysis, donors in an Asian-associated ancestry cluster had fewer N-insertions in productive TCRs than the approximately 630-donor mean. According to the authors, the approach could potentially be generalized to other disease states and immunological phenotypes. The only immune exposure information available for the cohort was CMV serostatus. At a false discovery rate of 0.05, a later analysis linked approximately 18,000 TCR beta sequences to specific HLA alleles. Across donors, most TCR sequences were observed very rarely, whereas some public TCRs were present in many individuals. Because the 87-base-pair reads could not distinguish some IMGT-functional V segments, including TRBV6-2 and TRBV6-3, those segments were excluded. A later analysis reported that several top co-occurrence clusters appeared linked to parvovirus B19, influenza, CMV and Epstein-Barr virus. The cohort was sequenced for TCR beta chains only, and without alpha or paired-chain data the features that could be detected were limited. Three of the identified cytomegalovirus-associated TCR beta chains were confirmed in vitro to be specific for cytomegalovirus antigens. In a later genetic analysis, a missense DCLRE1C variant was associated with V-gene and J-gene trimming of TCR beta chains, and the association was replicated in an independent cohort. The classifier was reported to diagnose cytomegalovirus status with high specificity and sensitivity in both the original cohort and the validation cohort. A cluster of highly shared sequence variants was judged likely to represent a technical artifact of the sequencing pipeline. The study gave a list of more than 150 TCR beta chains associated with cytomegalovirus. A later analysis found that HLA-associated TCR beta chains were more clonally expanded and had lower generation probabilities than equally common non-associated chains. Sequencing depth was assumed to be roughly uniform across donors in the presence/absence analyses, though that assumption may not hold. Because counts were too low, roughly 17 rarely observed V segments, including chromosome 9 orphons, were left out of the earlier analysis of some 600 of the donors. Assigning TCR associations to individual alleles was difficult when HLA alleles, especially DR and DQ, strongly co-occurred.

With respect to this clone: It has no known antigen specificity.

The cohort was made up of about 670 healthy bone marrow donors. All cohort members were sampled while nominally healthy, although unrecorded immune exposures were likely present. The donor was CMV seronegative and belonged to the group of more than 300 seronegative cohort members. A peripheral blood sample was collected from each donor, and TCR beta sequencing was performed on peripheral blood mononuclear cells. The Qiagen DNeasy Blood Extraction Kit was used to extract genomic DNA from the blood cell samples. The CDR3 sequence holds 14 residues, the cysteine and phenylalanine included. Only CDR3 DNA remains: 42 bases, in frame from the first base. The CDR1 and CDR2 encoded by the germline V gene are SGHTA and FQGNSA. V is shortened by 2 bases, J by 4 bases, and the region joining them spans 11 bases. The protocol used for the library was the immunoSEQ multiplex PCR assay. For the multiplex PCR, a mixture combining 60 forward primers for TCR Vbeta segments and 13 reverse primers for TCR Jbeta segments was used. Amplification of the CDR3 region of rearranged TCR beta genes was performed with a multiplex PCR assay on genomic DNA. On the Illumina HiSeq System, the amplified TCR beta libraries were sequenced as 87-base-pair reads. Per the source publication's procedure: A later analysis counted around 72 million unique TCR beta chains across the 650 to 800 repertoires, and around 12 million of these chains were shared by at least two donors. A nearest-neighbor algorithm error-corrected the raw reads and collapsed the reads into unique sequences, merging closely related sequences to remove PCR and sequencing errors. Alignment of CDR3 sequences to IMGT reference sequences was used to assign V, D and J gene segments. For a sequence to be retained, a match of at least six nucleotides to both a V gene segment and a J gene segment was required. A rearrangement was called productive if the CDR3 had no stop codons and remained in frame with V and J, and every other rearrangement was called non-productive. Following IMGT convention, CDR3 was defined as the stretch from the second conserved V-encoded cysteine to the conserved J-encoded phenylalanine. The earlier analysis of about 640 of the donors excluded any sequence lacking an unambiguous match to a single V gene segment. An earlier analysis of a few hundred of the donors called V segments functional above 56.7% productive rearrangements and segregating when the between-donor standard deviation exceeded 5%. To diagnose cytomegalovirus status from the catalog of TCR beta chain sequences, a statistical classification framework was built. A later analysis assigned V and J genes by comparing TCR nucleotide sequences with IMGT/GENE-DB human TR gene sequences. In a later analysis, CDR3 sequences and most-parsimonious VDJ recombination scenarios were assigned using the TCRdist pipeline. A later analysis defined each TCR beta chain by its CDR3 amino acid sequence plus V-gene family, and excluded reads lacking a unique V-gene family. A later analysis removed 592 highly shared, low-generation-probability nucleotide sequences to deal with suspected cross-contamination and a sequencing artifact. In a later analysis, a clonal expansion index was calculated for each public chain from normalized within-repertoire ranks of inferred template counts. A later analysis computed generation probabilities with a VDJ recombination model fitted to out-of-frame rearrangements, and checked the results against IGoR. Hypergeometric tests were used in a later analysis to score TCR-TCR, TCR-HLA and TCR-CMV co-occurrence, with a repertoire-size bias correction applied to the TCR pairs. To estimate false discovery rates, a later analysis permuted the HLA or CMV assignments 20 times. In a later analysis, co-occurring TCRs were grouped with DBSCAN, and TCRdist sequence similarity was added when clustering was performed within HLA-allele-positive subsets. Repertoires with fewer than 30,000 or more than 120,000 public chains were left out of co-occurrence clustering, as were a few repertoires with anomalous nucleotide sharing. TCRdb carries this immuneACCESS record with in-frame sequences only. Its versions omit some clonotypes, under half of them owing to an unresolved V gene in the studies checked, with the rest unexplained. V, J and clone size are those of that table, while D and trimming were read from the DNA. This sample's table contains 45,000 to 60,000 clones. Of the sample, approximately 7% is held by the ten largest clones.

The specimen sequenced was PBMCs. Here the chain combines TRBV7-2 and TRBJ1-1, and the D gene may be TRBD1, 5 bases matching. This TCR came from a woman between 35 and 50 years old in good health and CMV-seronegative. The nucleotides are TGTGCCAGCAGCTTAAATGGACACGCCACTGAAGCTTTCTTT. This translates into CASSLNGHATEAFF.